A single T cell receptor (beta chain) is shown here with its context. Its antigen is as yet unknown. Clones were sequenced by immunoSEQ multiplex PCR, and TCRdb holds only the in-frame ones, with some missing. The table has about 110,000 clones, 92% seen once. This sample is part of a study of T cell responses to AZD1222 COVID-19 vaccine. Study-wide findings and caveats: Targets within unmutated variant regions were reportedly found for nearly half of spike-specific TCRs. Sampling captured repertoires only after the peak T cell response.

The sequence came from an adult who received the AZD1222 COVID-19 vaccine. The specimen was peripheral blood, collected 28 days after the second AZD1222 dose.

CDR3 bases: TGTGCCAGCAGTTGGACAGCCAGGGAAAAACTGTTTTTT. Translating it yields CASSWTAREKLFF. J is TRBJ1-4 and V is TRBV2; D might be TRBD1 (6 bases). CDR1 SNHLY and CDR2 FYNNEI come from the germline V gene. Deletions cut 5 bases from V and 8 bases from J, with 12 bases between. CDR3 length: 13 residues.